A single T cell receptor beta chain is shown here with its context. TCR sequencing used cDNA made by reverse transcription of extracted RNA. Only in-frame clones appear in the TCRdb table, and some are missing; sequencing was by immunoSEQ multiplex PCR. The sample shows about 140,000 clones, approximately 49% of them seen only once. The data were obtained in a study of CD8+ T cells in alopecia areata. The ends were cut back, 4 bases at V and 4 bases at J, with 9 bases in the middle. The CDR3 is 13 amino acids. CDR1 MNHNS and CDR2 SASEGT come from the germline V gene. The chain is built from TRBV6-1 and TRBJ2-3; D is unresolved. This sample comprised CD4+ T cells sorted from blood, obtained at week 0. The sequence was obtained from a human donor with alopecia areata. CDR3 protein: CASSVGSPDTQYF. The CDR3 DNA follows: TGTGCCAGCAGTGTTGGGTCACCAGATACGCAGTATTTT.